This T cell receptor beta chain was observed in a study of cytomegalovirus exposure and HLA in healthy donors. This clone was seen only a few times. The CDR3 spans 13 residues. Trimming removed 1 base at V and 5 bases at J, with 7 bases between. Germline V lookup: CDR1 SGHKS, CDR2 YYEKEE (reference sequence). 60 Vbeta and 13 Jbeta primers were used in PCR. Original processing notes: Roughly 11 million shared chains were among the about 80 million unique TCR beta chains that a later analysis counted. TCRdb's copy holds only in-frame clones and misses some; the assay was immunoSEQ multiplex PCR. V and J calls and clone size come straight from that table; D and trimming were deduced from the DNA. The data show more than 200,000 clones, roughly 70% seen once.

The specimen sequenced was PBMCs. V gene TRBV5-5 combines with J gene TRBJ2-1, with TRBD2 as a possible D gene (5 bases). The sequence was obtained from a man aged 40-55 years in good health and CMV-seropositive. CDR3 coding DNA: TGTGCCAGCAGCTTGTACGGGGACAATGAGCAGTTCTTC. This gives the protein CASSLYGDNEQFF.